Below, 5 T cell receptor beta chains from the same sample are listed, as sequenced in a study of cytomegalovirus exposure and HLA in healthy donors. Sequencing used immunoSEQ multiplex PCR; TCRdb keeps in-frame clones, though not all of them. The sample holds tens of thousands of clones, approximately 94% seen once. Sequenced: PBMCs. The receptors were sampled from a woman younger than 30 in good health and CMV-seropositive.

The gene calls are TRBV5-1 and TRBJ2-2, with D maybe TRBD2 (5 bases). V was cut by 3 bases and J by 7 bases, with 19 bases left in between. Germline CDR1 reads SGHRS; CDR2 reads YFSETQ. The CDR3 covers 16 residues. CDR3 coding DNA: TGCGCCAGCAGCTCTAGCACCGGGGAAAGTGGCGGGGAGCTGTTTTTT. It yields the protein CASSSSTGESGGELFF.

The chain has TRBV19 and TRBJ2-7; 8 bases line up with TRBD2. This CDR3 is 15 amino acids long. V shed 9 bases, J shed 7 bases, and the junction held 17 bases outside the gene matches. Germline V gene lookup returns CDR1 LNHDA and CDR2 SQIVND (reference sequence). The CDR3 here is CASKISGDHLGEQYF. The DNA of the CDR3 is TGTGCCAGCAAGATTAGCGGGGACCATCTGGGTGAGCAGTACTTC.

The CDR3 DNA follows: TGTGCCAGCAGCCAGGGACTGCTGAACACTGAAGCTTTCTTT. Amino acids: CASSQGLLNTEAFF. The chain recombines TRBV6-6 with TRBJ1-1; possible D gene TRBD1, 5 bases. Looked up from germline, CDR1 is MNHNY and CDR2 is SVGAGI (reference sequence). Trimming removed 6 bases from V and 0 bases from J, with 11 bases in between. The CDR3 consists of 14 residues.

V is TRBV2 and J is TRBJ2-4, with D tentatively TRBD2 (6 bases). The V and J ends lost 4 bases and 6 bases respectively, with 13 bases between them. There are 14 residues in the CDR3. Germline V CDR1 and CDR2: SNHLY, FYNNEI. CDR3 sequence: CASSVPSVGNIQYF. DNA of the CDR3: TGTGCCAGCAGTGTACCTAGCGTGGGAAACATTCAGTACTTC.

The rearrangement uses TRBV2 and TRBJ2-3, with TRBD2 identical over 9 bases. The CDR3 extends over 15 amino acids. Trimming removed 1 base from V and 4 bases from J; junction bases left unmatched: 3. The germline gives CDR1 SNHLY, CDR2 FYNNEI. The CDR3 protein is CASSEGGGGADTQYF. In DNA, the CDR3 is TGTGCCAGCAGTGAAGGTGGCGGGGGGGCAGATACGCAGTATTTT.